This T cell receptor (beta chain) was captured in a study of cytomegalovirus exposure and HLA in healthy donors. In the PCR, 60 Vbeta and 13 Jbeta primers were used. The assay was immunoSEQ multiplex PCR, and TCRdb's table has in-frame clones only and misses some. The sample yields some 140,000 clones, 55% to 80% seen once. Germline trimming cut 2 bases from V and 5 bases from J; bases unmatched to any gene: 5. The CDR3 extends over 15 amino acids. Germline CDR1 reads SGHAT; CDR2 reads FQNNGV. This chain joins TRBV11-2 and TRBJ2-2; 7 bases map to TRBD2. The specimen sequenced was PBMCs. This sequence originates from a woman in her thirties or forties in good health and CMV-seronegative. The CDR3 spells CASSLSGVGTGELFF. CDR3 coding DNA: TGTGCCAGCAGCTTAAGCGGGGTTGGAACCGGGGAGCTGTTTTTT. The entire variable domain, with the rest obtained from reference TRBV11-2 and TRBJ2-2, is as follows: EAGVAQSPRYKIIEKRQSVAFWCNPISGHATLYWYQQILGQGPKLLIQFQNNGVVDDSQLPKDRFSAERLKGVDSTLKIQPAKLEDSAVYLCASSLSGVGTGELFFGEGSRLTVL.